This entry features one T cell receptor (beta chain) sequence. The sample originates from a study of blood T cell repertoires in COVID-19. Study overall: Both acute and convalescent COVID-19 samples were obtained from the United States, Italy and Spain. The analysed material was cDNA or gDNA that came from T cells, B-cell-depleted T cells, or PBMCs.

The CDR3 sequence is 16 residues long. Germline assignment: CDR1 SGHRS and CDR2 YFSETQ. V dropped 0 bases and J dropped 5; count of bases not matched to a gene: 5. As processed by the authors: Estimation of nucleated cell counts was performed using reference gene primer amplification. Profiled with immunoSEQ multiplex PCR; TCRdb holds only in-frame clones, not every one. Clone size and the V and J calls come from that table; the DNA yielded D and trimming. The table lists under 350,000 clones, less than 85% of them singletons. The clonotype was recovered from a man aged 55 to 69 who had recovered from COVID-19. Material: peripheral blood. The gene calls are TRBV5-1 and TRBJ2-3; 11 bases are a match to TRBD2. CDR3 protein: CASSLALAGGGDTQYF. The CDR3 DNA reads as TGCGCCAGCAGCTTGGCCCTAGCGGGGGGAGGAGATACGCAGTATTTT. The full variable domain, in which reference TRBV5-1 and TRBJ2-3 provide the parts outside the CDR3, is KAGVTQTPRYLIKTRGQQVTLSCSPISGHRSVSWYQQTPGQGLQFLFEYFSETQRNKGNFPGRFSGRQFSNSRSEMNVSTLELGDSALYLCASSLALAGGGDTQYFGPGTRLTVL.